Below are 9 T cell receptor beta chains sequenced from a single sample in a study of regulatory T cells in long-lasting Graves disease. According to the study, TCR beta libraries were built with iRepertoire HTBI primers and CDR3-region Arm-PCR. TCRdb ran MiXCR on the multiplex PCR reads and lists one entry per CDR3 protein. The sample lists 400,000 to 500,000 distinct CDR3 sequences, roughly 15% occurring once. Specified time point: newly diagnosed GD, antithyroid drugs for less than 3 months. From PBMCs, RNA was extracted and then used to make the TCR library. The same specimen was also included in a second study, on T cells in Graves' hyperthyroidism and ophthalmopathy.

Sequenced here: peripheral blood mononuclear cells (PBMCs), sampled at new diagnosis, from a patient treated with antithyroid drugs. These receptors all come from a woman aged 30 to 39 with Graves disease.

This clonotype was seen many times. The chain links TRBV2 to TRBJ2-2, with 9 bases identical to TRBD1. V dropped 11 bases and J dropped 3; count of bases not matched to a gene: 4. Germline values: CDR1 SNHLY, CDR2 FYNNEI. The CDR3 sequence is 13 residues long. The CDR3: CALGQGYTGELFF. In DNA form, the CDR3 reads TGTGCCCTAGGACAGGGGTACACCGGGGAGCTGTTTTTT.

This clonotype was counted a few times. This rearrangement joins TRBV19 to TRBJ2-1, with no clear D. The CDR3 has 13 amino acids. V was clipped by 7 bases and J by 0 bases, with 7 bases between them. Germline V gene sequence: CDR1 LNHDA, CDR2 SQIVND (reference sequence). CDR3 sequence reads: CASKAFSYNEQFF. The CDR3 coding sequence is TGTGCCAGTAAAGCGTTCTCCTACAATGAGCAGTTCTTC.

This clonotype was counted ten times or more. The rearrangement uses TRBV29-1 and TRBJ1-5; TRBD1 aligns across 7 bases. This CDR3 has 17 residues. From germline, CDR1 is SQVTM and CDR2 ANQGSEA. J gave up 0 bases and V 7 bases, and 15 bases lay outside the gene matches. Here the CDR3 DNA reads TGCAGCGCGGGGAAGGGACAGTTTACTTATAGCAATCAGCCCCAGCATTTT. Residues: CSAGKGQFTYSNQPQHF.

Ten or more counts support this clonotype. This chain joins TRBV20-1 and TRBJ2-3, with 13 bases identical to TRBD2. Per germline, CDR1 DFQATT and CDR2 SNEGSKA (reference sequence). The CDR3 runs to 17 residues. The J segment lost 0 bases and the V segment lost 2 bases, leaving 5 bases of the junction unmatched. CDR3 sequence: CSARRTSGRGSTDTQYF. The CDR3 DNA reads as TGCAGTGCTAGACGGACTAGCGGGAGAGGCAGCACAGATACGCAGTATTTT.

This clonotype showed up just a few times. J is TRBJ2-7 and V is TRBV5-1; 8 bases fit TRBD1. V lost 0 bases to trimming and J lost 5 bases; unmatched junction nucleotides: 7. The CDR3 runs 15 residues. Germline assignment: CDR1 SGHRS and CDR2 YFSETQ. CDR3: CASSLAVGQGDEQYF. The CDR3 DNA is TGCGCCAGCAGCTTGGCCGTAGGACAGGGCGACGAGCAGTACTTC.

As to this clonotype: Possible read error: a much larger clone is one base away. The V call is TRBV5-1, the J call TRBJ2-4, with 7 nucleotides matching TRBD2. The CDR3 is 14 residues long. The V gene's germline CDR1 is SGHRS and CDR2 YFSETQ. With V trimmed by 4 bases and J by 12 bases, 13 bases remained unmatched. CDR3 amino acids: CASSEGGRRNDQYF. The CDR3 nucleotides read TGCGCCAGCAGCGAAGGCGGGAGACGGAACGATCAGTACTTC. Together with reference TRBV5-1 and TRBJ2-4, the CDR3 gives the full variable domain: KAGVTQTPRYLIKTRGQQVTLSCSPISGHRSVSWYQQTPGQGLQFLFEYFSETQRNKGNFPGRFSGRQFSNSRSEMNVSTLELGDSALYLCASSEGGRRNDQYFGAGTRLSVL.

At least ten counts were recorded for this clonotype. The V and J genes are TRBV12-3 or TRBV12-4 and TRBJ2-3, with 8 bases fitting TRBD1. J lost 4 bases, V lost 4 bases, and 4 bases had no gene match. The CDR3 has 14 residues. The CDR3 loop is CASSYRQGSDTQYF. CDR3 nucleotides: TGTGCCAGCAGTTATAGACAGGGGTCAGATACGCAGTATTTT.

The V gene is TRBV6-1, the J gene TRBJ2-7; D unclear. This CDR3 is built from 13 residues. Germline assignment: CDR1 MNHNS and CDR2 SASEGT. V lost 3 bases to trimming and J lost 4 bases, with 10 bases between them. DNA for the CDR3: TGTGCCAGCAGTGATCGCCTAGGGTACGAGCAGTACTTC. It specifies CASSDRLGYEQYF.

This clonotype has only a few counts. CDR3 protein: CSAPQGSTDTQYF. The CDR3 DNA sequence: TGCAGTGCTCCCCAGGGGAGCACAGATACGCAGTATTTT. The rearrangement links TRBV20-1 to TRBJ2-3, with D maybe TRBD1 (6 bases). The germline CDR1 and CDR2 sequences are DFQATT and SNEGSKA (reference sequence). Trimming shortened V by 5 bases and J by 0 bases, and 9 bases separated the two germline ends. The CDR3 extends over 13 amino acids.